The present TCR beta chain was sequenced within a study of T cells in Graves' hyperthyroidism and ophthalmopathy. This clonotype has ten or more counts. V gave up 5 bases and J gave up 2 bases, with 14 bases separating them. This CDR3 region has 14 residues. The germline V gene encodes CDR1 DFQATT and CDR2 SNEGSKA (reference sequence). Amplification targeted TCR beta CDR3 regions from RNA transcripts. When the TCR CDR3 underwent first-round RT-PCR, the HTBI primer set was used. TCRdb reprocessed the multiplex PCR reads via MiXCR and lists one record per CDR3 protein. The sample carries roughly 100,000 distinct CDR3 sequences, roughly 40% recorded once.

The sequence came from a woman in her twenties or thirties with Graves' hyperthyroidism. This chain uses TRBV20-1 with TRBJ2-3; perhaps TRBD2 as D (5 bases). The sample consisted of peripheral blood or thyroid tissue (not recorded which). The CDR3 protein is CSAPTGTYTDTQYF. In DNA form, the CDR3 reads TGCAGTGCTCCAACGGGAACCTACACAGATACGCAGTATTTT.